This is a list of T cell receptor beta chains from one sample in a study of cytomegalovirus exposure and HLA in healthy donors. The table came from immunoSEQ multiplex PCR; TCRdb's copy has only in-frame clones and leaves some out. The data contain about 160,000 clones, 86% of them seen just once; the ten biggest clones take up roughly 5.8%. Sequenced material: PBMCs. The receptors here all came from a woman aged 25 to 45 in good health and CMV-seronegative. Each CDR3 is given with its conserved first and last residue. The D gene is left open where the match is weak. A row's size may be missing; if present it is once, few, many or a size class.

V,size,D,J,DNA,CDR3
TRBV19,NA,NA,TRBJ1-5,TGTGCCAGTAGTATCTCCGGTCAGCCCCAGCATTTT,CASSISGQPQHF
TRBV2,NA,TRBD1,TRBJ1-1,TGTGCCAGCAGTAGGGACAGGGGGAACACTGAAGCTTTCTTT,CASSRDRGNTEAFF
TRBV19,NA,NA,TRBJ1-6,TGTGCCAGTAGCTACTCTAATTCACCCCTCCACTTT,CASSYSNSPLHF
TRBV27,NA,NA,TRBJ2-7,TGTGCCATCCTGGACAGCTCCTACGAGCAGTACTTC,CAILDSSYEQYF
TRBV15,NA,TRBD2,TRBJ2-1,TGTGCCACCAGCAGGCGGGAGGGCGATGAGCAGTTCTTC,CATSRREGDEQFF
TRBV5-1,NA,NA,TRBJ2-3,TGCGCCAGCAGCTTGGGGGTCGGCGAGAGCACAGATACGCAGTATTTT,CASSLGVGESTDTQYF
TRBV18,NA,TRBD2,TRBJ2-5,TGTGCCAGCTCACCGGCCACTAGCGGGGCCGGCGAGACCCAGTACTTC,CASSPATSGAGETQYF
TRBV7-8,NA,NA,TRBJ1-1,TGTGCCAGCAGTCTCAAAAGGGGGGATGAAGCTTTCTTT,CASSLKRGDEAFF
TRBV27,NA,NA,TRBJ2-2,TGTGCCAGCAGTTTCGTGCCCGGGGAGCTGTTTTTT,CASSFVPGELFF
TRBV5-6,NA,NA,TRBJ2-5,TGTGCCAGCAGCCCGGACTGGGAAGAGACCCAGTACTTC,CASSPDWEETQYF
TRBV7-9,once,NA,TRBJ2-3,TGTGCCAGCAGCTTAGTAGCTTGGCGGGATACGCAGTATTTT,CASSLVAWRDTQYF
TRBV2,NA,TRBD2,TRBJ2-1,TGTGCCAGCAGGGCGACTAGCGGGAACTACAATGAGCAGTTCTTC,CASRATSGNYNEQFF
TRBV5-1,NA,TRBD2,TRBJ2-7,TGCGCCAGCAGCTTGTCTAGCGGGAGTAACTACGAGCAGTACTTC,CASSLSSGSNYEQYF
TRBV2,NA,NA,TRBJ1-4,TGTGCCAGCAGTGAAATGGCTAATGAAAAACTGTTTTTT,CASSEMANEKLFF
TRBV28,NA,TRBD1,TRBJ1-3,TGTGCCAGCACTTTCCGAAACAGGGGAACTGGAAACACCATATATTTT,CASTFRNRGTGNTIYF
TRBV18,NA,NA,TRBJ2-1,TGTGCCAGCTCACTGTTTTCGAGAGCGAACCCAACAAAGCAGTTCTTC,CASSLFSRANPTKQFF
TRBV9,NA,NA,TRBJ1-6,TGTGCCAGCAGCGTGGCGCAGGGAGGCTATAATTCACCCCTCCACTTT,CASSVAQGGYNSPLHF
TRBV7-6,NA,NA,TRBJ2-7,TGTGCCAGCAGCTTAGCGGGAGACGGCGGGGCCTCCTACGAGCAGTACTTC,CASSLAGDGGASYEQYF
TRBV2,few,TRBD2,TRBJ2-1,TGTGCCAGCAGTGAAAGGGAGGGTGAGCAGTTCTTC,CASSEREGEQFF
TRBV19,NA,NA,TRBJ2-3,TGTGCCAGTAGTATCAAGAGGGGAAGGGATACGCAGTATTTT,CASSIKRGRDTQYF
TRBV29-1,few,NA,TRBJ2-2,TGCAGCGTTGGGGGAGGCGGGGAGCTGTTTTTT,CSVGGGGELFF
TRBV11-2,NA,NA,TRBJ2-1,TGTGCCAGCAGCTTAGCAACCGGGACTGCCTCCTACAATGAGCAGTTCTTC,CASSLATGTASYNEQFF
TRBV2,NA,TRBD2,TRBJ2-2,TGTGCCAGCAGTGAACTTCTGACTAGCGGGGAGAACACCGGGGAGCTGTTTTTT,CASSELLTSGENTGELFF
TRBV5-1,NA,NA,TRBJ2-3,TGCGCCAGCAGCCTCCTGACTAGCACAGATACGCAGTATTTT,CASSLLTSTDTQYF
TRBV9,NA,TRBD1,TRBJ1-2,TGTGCCAGCAGCTTCCGGGCGGGACAGCGACCCTATGGCTACACCTTC,CASSFRAGQRPYGYTF
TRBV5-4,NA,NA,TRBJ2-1,TGTGCCAGCAGCAATGACTTGAGCTCCTACAATGAGCAGTTCTTC,CASSNDLSSYNEQFF
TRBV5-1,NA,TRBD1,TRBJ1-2,TGCGCCAGCAGCCGGGACAGCTATAACTATGGCTACACCTTC,CASSRDSYNYGYTF
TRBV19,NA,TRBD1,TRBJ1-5,TGTGCCAGTGTCATGGACAGGGGGCGAAATCAGCCCCAGCATTTT,CASVMDRGRNQPQHF
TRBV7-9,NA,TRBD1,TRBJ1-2,TGTGCCAGCAGCTTATCAGCCGGGACAGGGCGTATGAACTATGGCTACACCTTC,CASSLSAGTGRMNYGYTF
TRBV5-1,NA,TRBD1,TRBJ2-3,TGCGCCAGCAGCCCGGGACAGGGCCAGGCAGATACGCAGTATTTT,CASSPGQGQADTQYF
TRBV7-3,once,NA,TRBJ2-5,TGTGCCAGCAGCTTACAGGGGAGGCAAGAGACCCAGTACTTC,CASSLQGRQETQYF
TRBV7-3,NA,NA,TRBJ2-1,TGTGCCAGCAGCTCCGAGACTAGTAGACGGTTCTTC,CASSSETSRRFF
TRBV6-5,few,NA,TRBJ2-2,TGTGCCAGCAGTAAAGCGCTCCACACCGGGGAGCTGTTTTTT,CASSKALHTGELFF
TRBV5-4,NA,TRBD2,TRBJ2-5,TGTGCCAGCAGCACCCGGGGAGCGGGGGCCCTCCAAGAGACCCAGTACTTC,CASSTRGAGALQETQYF
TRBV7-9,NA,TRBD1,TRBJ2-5,TGTGCCAGCAGCTCGACAGGGAAGGGAGAGACCCAGTACTTC,CASSSTGKGETQYF
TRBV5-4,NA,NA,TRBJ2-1,TGTGCCAGCAGCTTGGCGGCGGGGAACTACAATGAGCAGTTCTTC,CASSLAAGNYNEQFF
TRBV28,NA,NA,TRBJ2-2,TGTGCCAGCAGTCCGACAGGCTATGACACCGGGGAGCTGTTTTTT,CASSPTGYDTGELFF
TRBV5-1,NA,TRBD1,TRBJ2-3,TGCGCCAGCAGCCTTTCCGGACAGGGAGTGGACTATACGCAGTATTTT,CASSLSGQGVDYTQYF
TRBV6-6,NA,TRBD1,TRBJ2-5,TGTGCCAGCAGGCCGACAGGGTCCGAGACCCAGTACTTC,CASRPTGSETQYF
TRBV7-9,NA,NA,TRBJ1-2,TGTGCCAGCAGCTTAACGGATAACTATGGCTACACCTTC,CASSLTDNYGYTF
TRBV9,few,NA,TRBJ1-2,TGTGCCAGCAGCCCCAGTCCGGGAAACTATGGCTACACCTTC,CASSPSPGNYGYTF
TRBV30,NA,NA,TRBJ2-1,TGTGCCTGGAGTTTAGGACTGGTAGACAATGAGCAGTTCTTC,CAWSLGLVDNEQFF
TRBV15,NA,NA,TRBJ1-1,TGTGCCACGAGCAGGGCGCTCATGAACACTGAAGCTTTCTTT,CATSRALMNTEAFF
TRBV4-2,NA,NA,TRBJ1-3,TGTGCCAGCAGCCAAGCACAGGGTTCGACAATTGGAAACACCATATATTTT,CASSQAQGSTIGNTIYF
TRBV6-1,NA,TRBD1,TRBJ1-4,TGTGCCTCCGCCGGGACAGGGGTAGAAAAACTGTTTTTT,CASAGTGVEKLFF
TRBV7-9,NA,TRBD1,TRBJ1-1,TGTGCCAGCAGCCTCGGGACAGGGGGCGGTGAAGCTTTCTTT,CASSLGTGGGEAFF
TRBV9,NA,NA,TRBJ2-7,TGTGCCAGCAGCCTAGGTGGCGGATCCTACGAGCAGTACTTC,CASSLGGGSYEQYF
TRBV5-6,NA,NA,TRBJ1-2,TGTGCCAGCAGCTTGGGGAGGGACTATGGCTACACCTTC,CASSLGRDYGYTF
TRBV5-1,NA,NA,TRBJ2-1,TGCGCCAGCAGCTTTCGTTCAGGGGTGGATGAGCAGTTCTTC,CASSFRSGVDEQFF
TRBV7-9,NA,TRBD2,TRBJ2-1,TGTGCCAGCAGCCCCCTGACTAGCGGGAAGCAGTTCTTC,CASSPLTSGKQFF
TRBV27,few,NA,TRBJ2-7,TGTGCCAGCAGGGAAGATCAAGCTTCCTACGAGCAGTACTTC,CASREDQASYEQYF
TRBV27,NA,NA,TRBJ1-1,TGTGCCAGCAGTTTGGCTTTGGTCCCCACTGAAGCTTTCTTT,CASSLALVPTEAFF
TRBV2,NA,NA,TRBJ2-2,TGTGCCAGCAGGGAGAATGGGGTGGCCGGGGAGCTGTTTTTT,CASRENGVAGELFF
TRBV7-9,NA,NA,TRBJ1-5,TGTGCCAGCAGCTTAGGGGAATATCAGCCCCAGCATTTT,CASSLGEYQPQHF
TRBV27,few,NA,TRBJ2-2,TGTGCCAGCAGATCACCGGCCGGGACTAACACCGGGGAGCTGTTTTTT,CASRSPAGTNTGELFF
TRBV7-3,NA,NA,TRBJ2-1,TGTGCCAGCAGCCCAGGGAGACGGGCCTACAATGAGCAGTTCTTC,CASSPGRRAYNEQFF
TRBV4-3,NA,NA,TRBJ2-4,TGCGCGACCAGACGGGGGTTTGAGCACAAAAACATTCAGTACTTC,CATRRGFEHKNIQYF
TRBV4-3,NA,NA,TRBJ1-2,TGCGCCAGCAGCCAAGAGGAGGGGACCGACTATGGCTACACCTTC,CASSQEEGTDYGYTF
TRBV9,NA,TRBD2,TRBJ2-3,TGTGCCAGCAGCGTAGGGCTAGCGGGAGGGCTGCTAGACACAGATACGCAGTATTTT,CASSVGLAGGLLDTDTQYF
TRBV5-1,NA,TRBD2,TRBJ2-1,TGCGCCAGCAGCCCGGGACTAGCGGGGTACAATGAGCAGTTCTTC,CASSPGLAGYNEQFF